The clone carrying this T cell receptor (beta chain) was seen at least ten times. No antigen is known for it. A single record per CDR3 protein comes from TCRdb applying MiXCR to the 5' RACE reads. The sample includes hundreds of thousands of distinct CDR3 sequences, 25% to 30% of them seen just once. This entry is derived from a study of CD8 T cells in ankylosing spondylitis. General study points: There was reportedly significant enrichment of clones that were disease-linked in matched ankylosing spondylitis synovial fluid. Apparently characteristic of ankylosing spondylitis blood was a TCR beta motif (about 8 highly homologous variants).

Sequencing was carried out using blood, either unsorted or a sorted T cell fraction (not recorded which). This receptor was identified in a male donor with ankylosing spondylitis.

The CDR3 loop reads CASSSQRTGELFF. CDR3 nucleotides: TGTGCCAGCAGCTCCCAGAGAACCGGGGAGCTGTTTTTT. The gene calls are TRBV7-2 and TRBJ2-2; D remains ambiguous. The V and J ends lost 4 bases and 5 bases respectively, with 8 bases between them. In germline, CDR1 is SGHTA, CDR2 FQGNSA. The CDR3 has 13 residues. Full variable domain (outside the CDR3, taken from reference TRBV7-2 and TRBJ2-2): GAGVSQSPSNKVTEKGKDVELRCDPISGHTALYWYRQSLGQGLEFLIYFQGNSAPDKSGLPSDRFSAERTGGSVSTLTIQRTQQEDSAVYLCASSSQRTGELFFGEGSRLTVL.